This entry lists 23 T cell receptor beta chains sequenced from one sample in a study of identical twins. TCRdb fed the 5' RACE reads into MiXCR, producing one record per CDR3 protein. The sample lists about 790,000 distinct CDR3 sequences; approximately 18% were seen once. These data also formed part of another study, on T cells expressing NK-cell markers.

The sequenced material came from PBMCs. The receptors come from a woman between 18 and 29 years old in good health.

This clonotype was picked up a small number of times. The CDR3 sequence: CASSLVGSVNEQYF. The CDR3 DNA reads TGTGCCAGCAGCTTGGTAGGAAGTGTCAACGAGCAGTACTTC. This chain links TRBV5-6 with TRBJ2-7; no clear D. The germline V gene encodes CDR1 SGHDT and CDR2 YYEEEE. The CDR3 consists of 14 residues. Trimming cost V 0 bases and J 5 bases, with 12 bases left between them. The full variable domain, its missing parts supplied by reference TRBV5-6 and TRBJ2-7, is DAGVTQSPTHLIKTRGQQVTLRCSPKSGHDTVSWYQQALGQGPQFIFQYYEEEERQRGNFPDRFSGHQFPNYSSELNVNALLLGDSALYLCASSLVGSVNEQYFGPGTRLTVT.

This chain joins TRBV4-1 and TRBJ2-7; TRBD2 agrees at 12 bases. The V gene's germline CDR1 is MGHRA and CDR2 YSYEKL. J lost 4 bases, V lost 4 bases, and 8 bases had no gene match. CDR3 length equals 16 residues. Here the CDR3 reads CASSRELAGGPYEQYF. In nucleotides, the CDR3 is TGCGCCAGCAGCCGGGAACTAGCGGGAGGACCGTACGAGCAGTACTTC.

This chain connects TRBV6-1 to TRBJ2-1, with D hard to call. The V gene's germline CDR1 is MNHNS and CDR2 SASEGT. The CDR3 is 13 residues long. V was shortened by 6 bases and J by 6 bases, with 12 bases between the two germline ends. The CDR3 coding sequence is TGTGCCAGCAGACCAGGACGGAGCAATGAGCAGTTCTTC. Its translation is CASRPGRSNEQFF.

Written as DNA, the CDR3 is TGTGCCAGCAGTAACGTCCTAGGACTGCGCGGCTACACCTTC. It yields the protein CASSNVLGLRGYTF. V and J are TRBV12-3 or TRBV12-4 and TRBJ1-2; the D is unclear. CDR3 length equals 14 residues. V was cut by 5 bases and J by 8 bases, with 18 bases left in between.

The V call is TRBV19, the J call TRBJ2-7; 7 bases map to TRBD1. CDR1 is LNHDA and CDR2 is SQIVND in the germline V gene (reference sequence). With V trimmed by 6 bases and J by 3 bases, 5 bases remained unmatched. The CDR3 covers 13 residues. CDR3 in amino acids: CASRQGSGYEQYF. The CDR3 region has the DNA TGTGCCAGTAGACAGGGGAGCGGCTACGAGCAGTACTTC.

Ten or more counts support this clonotype. The rearrangement uses TRBV6-1 and TRBJ2-1; D perhaps matches TRBD2 (5 bases). Germline-derived CDR1 and CDR2 are MNHNS and SASEGT. V was shortened by 3 bases and J by 2 bases, with 11 bases between the two germline ends. CDR3 size: 15 residues. The CDR3 spells CASSESGSPYNEQFF. CDR3 DNA: TGTGCCAGCAGTGAGTCGGGGTCCCCCTACAATGAGCAGTTCTTC.

This clonotype was picked up a small number of times. CDR3 nucleotides: TGTGCCAGCTCACGTACTTCTAGCGGGACTGAAGCTTTCTTT. Its protein product is CASSRTSSGTEAFF. This chain joins TRBV18 and TRBJ1-1; D gene ambiguous. This CDR3 comprises 14 residues. Looked up from germline, CDR1 is KGHSH and CDR2 is LQKENI. V lost 4 bases, J lost 5 bases, and 14 bases lay in between. Filled out from reference TRBV18 and TRBJ1-1, the complete variable domain reads NAGVMQNPRHLVRRRGQEARLRCSPMKGHSHVYWYRQLPEEGLKFMVYLQKENIIDESGMPKERFSAEFPKEGPSILRIQQVVRGDSAAYFCASSRTSSGTEAFFGQGTRLTVV.

In DNA form, the CDR3 reads TGCGCCAGCAGCCAAGACACATCCCCACCTAACTATGGCTACACCTTC. This translates into CASSQDTSPPNYGYTF. The genes are TRBV4-3 and TRBJ1-2, with D uncertain. The CDR3 covers 16 residues. Deletions cut 0 bases from V and 0 bases from J, with 11 bases between. The germline CDR1 and CDR2 sequences are LGHNA and YSLEER.

This clonotype was picked up a small number of times. The chain uses TRBV5-1 and TRBJ2-1; no clear D. Trimming removed 8 bases from V and 3 bases from J, with 12 bases in between. The germline V gene has CDR1 SGHRS and CDR2 YFSETQ. CDR3 length equals 13 residues. The CDR3 loop is CARGNGCYNEQFF. The DNA of the CDR3 is TGCGCCAGGGGGAACGGGTGCTACAATGAGCAGTTCTTC.

The genes are TRBV30 and TRBJ2-2; D ambiguous. Trimming removed 3 bases from V and 7 bases from J, with 12 bases in between. This CDR3 is built from 13 residues. The germline V gene encodes CDR1 GTSNPN and CDR2 SVGIG (reference sequence). The CDR3 region is CAWRRGPGGELFF. The CDR3 DNA follows: TGTGCCTGGAGAAGAGGTCCCGGCGGGGAGCTGTTTTTT.

CDR3 DNA: TGTGCCAGCAGCTTACAGGGGGACAACGCTGAAGCTTTCTTT. Translation: CASSLQGDNAEAFF. The gene calls are TRBV7-2 and TRBJ1-1; 7 nucleotides line up with TRBD1. CDR3 size: 14 residues. Germline CDR1 and CDR2: SGHTA and FQGNSA. The J segment lost 6 bases and the V segment lost 2 bases, leaving 6 bases of the junction unmatched.

V is TRBV4-3 and J is TRBJ2-3; D is perhaps TRBD2 (6 bases). The CDR3 has 16 amino acids. V was cut by 0 bases and J by 2 bases, with 12 bases left in between. CDR1 is LGHNA, CDR2 YSLEER, per germline. The CDR3 nucleotides are TGCGCCAGCAGCCAAGATTACGGGAGAGTCACAGATACGCAGTATTTT. Its protein is CASSQDYGRVTDTQYF.

J is TRBJ2-5 and V is TRBV5-1; D is ambiguous. Germline V lookup: CDR1 SGHRS, CDR2 YFSETQ. This CDR3 is built from 15 residues. V lost 4 bases to trimming and J lost 5 bases, with 18 bases between them. The CDR3 loop reads CASSPMRTYEETQYF. CDR3 nucleotides: TGCGCCAGCAGCCCCATGAGAACCTACGAGGAGACCCAGTACTTC. The full variable domain, with the rest looked up from reference TRBV5-1 and TRBJ2-5, is KAGVTQTPRYLIKTRGQQVTLSCSPISGHRSVSWYQQTPGQGLQFLFEYFSETQRNKGNFPGRFSGRQFSNSRSEMNVSTLELGDSALYLCASSPMRTYEETQYFGPGTRLLVL.

This clonotype has a count of ten or more. The chain carries TRBV20-1 and TRBJ2-7, with 7 bases identical to TRBD2. The CDR3 length is 16 residues. The germline CDR1 and CDR2 sequences are DFQATT and SNEGSKA (reference sequence). Unmatched junction bases numbered 15, after V lost 1 base and J lost 6 bases. The chain's CDR3 is CSARVLGVGGSREQYF. The CDR3 nucleotides read TGCAGTGCTAGAGTCCTCGGGGTGGGAGGGAGCCGCGAGCAGTACTTC.

This chain connects TRBV6-1 to TRBJ1-1; D not resolved. Per the germline V gene, CDR1 is MNHNS and CDR2 is SASEGT. The V gene lost 6 bases and the J gene lost 0 bases, with 8 bases spanning the gap. The CDR3 is made up of 13 amino acids. The CDR3 here is CASRGGLNTEAFF. The CDR3, as DNA: TGTGCCAGCAGGGGCGGGTTGAACACTGAAGCTTTCTTT.

In this sample, this clonotype turned up many times. The chain carries TRBV20-1 and TRBJ1-2; D unresolved. V was trimmed by 6 bases and J by 7 bases, leaving 18 bases between them. The CDR3 covers 13 residues. Germline CDR1 reads DFQATT; CDR2 reads SNEGSKA (reference sequence). The chain's CDR3 is CSARTFGVSGYTF. For the CDR3, the DNA is TGCAGTGCACGCACCTTCGGGGTTAGTGGCTACACCTTC.

The gene calls are TRBV5-1 and TRBJ2-7, with D unresolved. This CDR3 comprises 17 residues. Germline values: CDR1 SGHRS, CDR2 YFSETQ. V lost 1 base and J 4 bases, leaving 21 bases between the germline ends. This chain's CDR3 is CASSLRRSPGLLYEQYF. The CDR3 DNA sequence: TGCGCCAGCAGCTTGAGAAGGTCCCCGGGTCTTTTGTACGAGCAGTACTTC.

This clonotype has a handful of counts. This sequence joins TRBV18 and TRBJ2-7, with a weak D call TRBD2 (5 bases). Per germline, CDR1 KGHSH and CDR2 LQKENI. The CDR3 has 16 residues. Between the trimmed V and J ends, which lost 2 bases and 0 bases, there was a span of 14 bases. CDR3 residues: CASSPNRGPSSYEQYF. CDR3 DNA: TGTGCCAGCTCACCAAATCGGGGTCCAAGCTCCTACGAGCAGTACTTC.

This clonotype has more than one count but fewer than ten. This sequence joins TRBV10-3 and TRBJ2-7, with no clear D. Between the trimmed V and J ends, which lost 4 bases and 4 bases, there was a span of 8 bases. The CDR3 is 12 amino acids. Germline V gives CDR1 ENHRY, CDR2 SYGVKD. For the CDR3, the DNA is TGTGCCATCAGTGGTGGGCAGTACGAGCAGTACTTC. Its protein product is CAISGGQYEQYF.

This clonotype was seen at least ten times. The chain's CDR3 is CSARDGGPEEGETQYF. In nucleotides, the CDR3 is TGCAGTGCTAGAGATGGAGGACCGGAGGAGGGAGAGACCCAGTACTTC. The V call is TRBV20-1, the J call TRBJ2-5; perhaps TRBD2 as D (6 bases). The length of the CDR3 is 16 residues. With 0 bases removed from V and 4 bases from J, the gap between germline ends came to 18 bases. Germline CDR1 reads DFQATT; CDR2 reads SNEGSKA (reference sequence).

The chain couples TRBV6-1 to TRBJ2-3, with 15 nucleotides matching TRBD2. Germline V gene data show CDR1 as MNHNS and CDR2 as SASEGT. CDR3 length: 17 amino acids. Germline trimming cut 6 bases from V and 4 bases from J; bases unmatched to any gene: 8. The CDR3 region has the DNA TGTGCCAGCAGCCGCGGACTAGCGGGGGGGCTATCAGATACGCAGTATTTT. Protein sequence: CASSRGLAGGLSDTQYF.

In its sample, this clonotype was seen many times. The chain uses TRBV20-1 and TRBJ1-6, with D tentatively TRBD1 (6 bases). Germline CDR1 reads DFQATT; CDR2 reads SNEGSKA (reference sequence). V was trimmed by 0 bases and J by 3 bases, leaving 12 bases between them. This CDR3 spans 16 amino acids. This CDR3 reads CSARDRVGGYNSPLHF. CDR3 nucleotide sequence: TGCAGTGCTAGAGATCGGGTAGGGGGCTATAATTCACCCCTCCACTTT.

The chain links TRBV6-5 to TRBJ2-3; perhaps D is TRBD1 or TRBD2 (6 bases each). V was pared by 3 bases and J by 5 bases, with 12 bases between. Germline lookup yields CDR1 MNHEY and CDR2 SVGAGI. This CDR3 has 14 residues. CDR3 bases: TGTGCCAGCAGTTATGGAGGGGGTGGAGATACGCAGTATTTT. Its protein product is CASSYGGGGDTQYF.